This paragraph covers one TCR beta chain sequence. This CDR3 has 13 residues. Trimming removed 8 bases from V and 4 bases from J, with 14 bases in between. Germline V gene sequence: CDR1 LNHDA, CDR2 SQIVND (reference sequence). The source of the sample is a study of control samples from healthy donors and cancer patients. Sequencing was performed with immunoSEQ multiplex PCR; in TCRdb, only in-frame clones are kept and a portion is missing. This sample carries roughly 90,000 clones, approximately 95% of them seen once, and the ten largest clones take about 1.5%. Sequencing input: blood. The rearrangement links TRBV19 to TRBJ1-2; D unclear. The clonotype was recovered from a woman in her twenties or thirties in good health. The CDR3 loop is CASGDLGGYGYTF. In DNA, the CDR3 is TGTGCCAGTGGGGATCTCGGTGGCTATGGCTACACCTTC.